The rows below give T cell receptor beta chains drawn from one sample of a study of regulatory T cells in long-lasting Graves disease. Each CDR3 protein is one row after TCRdb ran MiXCR on the multiplex PCR reads. Altogether about 530,000 distinct CDR3 sequences are present, 15% to 20% being singletons, with the ten largest covering roughly 25%. The same data also went into a second study, on T cells in Graves' hyperthyroidism and ophthalmopathy.

The sample in question was peripheral blood mononuclear cells (PBMCs), obtained at new diagnosis, from a patient treated with antithyroid drugs. Source of these receptors: a woman aged 40 to 65 with Graves disease. Both conserved end residues are part of each CDR3. D genes are given only for firm matches. Only some rows state a clone size, as once, few, many or a class for expanded clones.

CASRQLQAGVNEQFF,TGTGCCAGCAGGCAACTACAAGCGGGGGTGAATGAGCAGTTCTTC,many,TRBJ2-1,TRBD2,TRBV3-1
CASSPRGSPNTEAFF,TGTGCCAGCAGTCCCCGTGGCAGCCCGAACACTGAAGCTTTCTTT,many,TRBJ1-1,.,TRBV12-3/TRBV12-4
CAWNGGQRGRTDTQYF,TGTGCCTGGAATGGGGGACAGCGGGGGCGCACAGATACGCAGTATTTT,.,TRBJ2-3,.,TRBV30
CASSHGTSEKLFF,TGTGCCAGCAGCCATGGGACATCTGAAAAACTGTTTTTT,.,TRBJ1-4,.,TRBV28
CAGGIGETQYF,TGTGCAGGCGGGATAGGAGAGACCCAGTACTTC,.,TRBJ2-5,.,TRBV30
CASSPYDNSPLHF,TGTGCCAGCTCACCATATGATAATTCACCCCTCCACTTT,many,TRBJ1-6,.,TRBV18
CAWSFYRGRLDYGYTF,TGTGCCTGGAGTTTCTACAGGGGGCGTCTGGACTATGGCTACACCTTC,many,TRBJ1-2,TRBD1,TRBV30
CASTSTGPSTYNEQFF,TGTGCCAGCACGTCAACGGGGCCATCAACATATAATGAGCAGTTCTTC,many,TRBJ2-1,.,TRBV2
CASSQGLAGGTDTQYF,TGCGCCAGCAGCCAGGGTCTAGCGGGGGGCACAGATACGCAGTATTTT,few,TRBJ2-3,TRBD2,TRBV4-1
CSVLHPGYEQYF,TGCAGCGTTTTACACCCAGGCTACGAGCAGTACTTC,many,TRBJ2-7,.,TRBV29-1
CASSSPTQGANTEAFF,TGTGCCAGTAGTTCCCCGACCCAAGGAGCGAACACTGAAGCTTTCTTT,many,TRBJ1-1,.,TRBV19
CASSGQGASGELFF,TGTGCCAGCAGTGGTCAGGGGGCGTCCGGGGAGCTGTTTTTT,few,TRBJ2-2,TRBD1,TRBV2
CASSPGGSGGYTQYF,TGTGCCAGCAGCCCAGGGGGTAGCGGGGGGTATACGCAGTATTTT,many,TRBJ2-3,TRBD2,TRBV11-2
CASSKRQTGDGGYTF,TGTGCCAGCAGCAAGAGGCAGACAGGGGATGGGGGCTACACCTTC,many,TRBJ1-2,TRBD1,TRBV7-9
CASSQDSFQETQYF,TGTGCCAGCAGCCAAGACAGTTTTCAAGAGACCCAGTACTTC,.,TRBJ2-5,.,TRBV3-1
CASSWGPGTVVNEKLFF,TGCGCCAGCAGCTGGGGCCCGGGCACAGTCGTTAATGAAAAACTGTTTTTT,once,TRBJ1-4,.,TRBV5-1
CASSPGTGNQPQHF,TGTGCCAGCAGCCCCGGGACAGGCAATCAGCCCCAGCATTTT,many,TRBJ1-5,TRBD1,TRBV18
CASTTGAGLLAGELFF,TGTGCCAGTACTACAGGGGCAGGGCTTCTGGCCGGGGAGCTGTTTTTT,few,TRBJ2-2,TRBD1,TRBV19
CARITSQDTQYF,TGTGCCAGAATAACTAGCCAAGATACGCAGTATTTT,.,TRBJ2-3,.,TRBV6-1
CASSEGRTKAYEQYF,TGTGCCAGCAGTGAGGGACGGACAAAGGCCTACGAGCAGTACTTC,.,TRBJ2-7,.,TRBV6-1
CASRNGGTGELFF,TGTGCCAGCAGGAATGGGGGAACCGGGGAGCTGTTTTTT,.,TRBJ2-2,.,TRBV2
CASSLAGRTGEKLFF,TGCGCCAGCAGCTTGGCCGGCAGAACGGGCGAAAAACTGTTTTTT,.,TRBJ1-4,.,TRBV5-1
CASSNTGFRGNTIYF,TGTGCCAGCAGCAATACAGGCTTCCGGGGAAACACCATATATTTT,few,TRBJ1-3,.,TRBV3-1
CASANRLARAGRYEQYF,TGTGCTAGTGCTAACCGGTTAGCCCGAGCAGGTCGTTACGAGCAGTACTTC,many,TRBJ2-7,.,TRBV12-5
CASSLPSGGAYEQFF,TGTGCCAGCAGCTTGCCTAGCGGGGGGGCCTATGAGCAGTTCTTC,.,TRBJ2-1,TRBD2,TRBV7-2
CASSVDINYGYTF,TGTGCCAGCAGCGTAGATATCAACTATGGCTACACCTTC,few,TRBJ1-2,.,TRBV9
CASSQGQGNGKLFF,TGTGCCAGCAGCCAGGGACAGGGTAATGGAAAACTGTTTTTT,few,TRBJ1-4,TRBD1,TRBV9
CASSNRIRATRRNEQFF,TGTGCCAGCAGCAACCGTATCCGGGCTACGAGGCGCAATGAGCAGTTCTTC,many,TRBJ2-1,.,TRBV12-3/TRBV12-4
CSARGGNTIYF,TGCAGTGCTAGAGGGGGAAACACCATATATTTT,few,TRBJ1-3,.,TRBV20-1